Listed below are T cell receptor beta chains from one sample, sequenced in a study of blood T cell repertoires in COVID-19. The assay was immunoSEQ multiplex PCR, and TCRdb's table has in-frame clones only and misses some. The table records over 120,000 clones, 65% to 85% of them present only once. Specimen: peripheral blood. The receptor source for this set is a woman in her fifties or sixties with acute or convalescent COVID-19. The CDR3 runs from the conserved cysteine through the conserved F or W. D genes are given only for firm matches. Size is omitted from some rows. Given values are once, few, many or a class for expanded clones.

d_call	clone_size	v_call	j_call	cdr3_aa	cdr3_nt
TRBD1	NA	TRBV28	TRBJ1-6	CASSLGPGGSPLHF	TGTGCCAGCAGTTTAGGACCAGGGGGGTCACCCCTCCACTTT
TRBD1	NA	TRBV6-6	TRBJ2-1	CASRHRDSRDEQFF	TGTGCCAGCAGACACCGGGACAGTAGGGATGAGCAGTTCTTC
TRBD2	NA	TRBV9	TRBJ2-3	CASSVGSLAGTDTQYF	TGTGCCAGCAGCGTAGGATCACTAGCGGGCACAGATACGCAGTATTTT
NA	NA	TRBV10-3	TRBJ1-5	CAISGTFYQPQHF	TGTGCCATCAGCGGGACATTCTATCAGCCCCAGCATTTT
NA	NA	TRBV6-5	TRBJ1-2	CASSLDSNYGYTF	TGTGCCAGCAGTTTGGACAGTAACTATGGCTACACCTTC
TRBD1	few	TRBV7-2	TRBJ1-6	CASSQRQGSSPLHF	TGTGCCAGCAGCCAAAGACAGGGTTCTTCACCCCTCCACTTT
NA	NA	TRBV6-5	TRBJ2-5	CASSSRQDWETQYF	TGTGCCAGCAGTTCGAGACAGGACTGGGAGACCCAGTACTTC
TRBD2	NA	TRBV7-9	TRBJ2-7	CASSSSGNYEQYF	TGTGCCAGCAGCTCAAGCGGGAACTACGAGCAGTACTTC
NA	NA	TRBV19	TRBJ2-7	CASSSLGQPTYEQYF	TGTGCCAGTAGTTCCTTAGGACAGCCTACCTACGAGCAGTACTTC
NA	NA	TRBV7-9	TRBJ2-6	CASSPRRGESSGANVLTF	TGTGCCAGCAGCCCCCGCAGGGGTGAAAGCTCTGGGGCCAACGTCCTGACTTTC
NA	few	TRBV5-1	TRBJ2-1	CASSLAPRLVGYNEQFF	TGCGCCAGCAGCTTGGCCCCAAGACTAGTCGGGTACAATGAGCAGTTCTTC
NA	NA	TRBV5-5	TRBJ2-5	CASSFYSGSQETQYF	TGTGCCAGCAGCTTTTATTCGGGATCCCAAGAGACCCAGTACTTC
NA	NA	TRBV3-1/TRBV3-2	TRBJ2-2	CASTLRGVSLHTGELFF	TGTGCCAGCACCCTCAGGGGCGTCAGTCTTCACACCGGGGAGCTGTTTTTT
NA	NA	TRBV29-1	TRBJ1-2	CSVRDNGYTF	TGCAGCGTCCGCGATAATGGCTACACCTTC
TRBD2	NA	TRBV3-1/TRBV3-2	TRBJ2-1	CASREGGRASNEQFF	TGTGCCAGCAGGGAGGGAGGGAGGGCCTCCAATGAGCAGTTCTTC
NA	NA	TRBV6-5	TRBJ2-2	CASRHDYIGELFF	TGTGCCAGCAGGCACGACTACATTGGGGAGCTGTTTTTT
NA	NA	TRBV2	TRBJ2-1	CASSDSNEQFF	TGTGCCAGCAGTGACAGCAATGAGCAGTTCTTC
NA	NA	TRBV4-2	TRBJ2-1	CASSQEGGRNNEQFF	TGTGCCAGCAGCCAAGAGGGAGGTCGCAACAATGAGCAGTTCTTC
NA	NA	TRBV30	TRBJ1-3	CAWSSPLSSGNTIYF	TGTGCCTGGAGTTCTCCACTGAGCTCTGGAAACACCATATATTTT
TRBD1	NA	TRBV4-1	TRBJ2-7	CASSPTGYYEQYF	TGCGCCAGCAGCCCGACAGGGTACTACGAGCAGTACTTC
TRBD1	NA	TRBV18	TRBJ1-6	CASSPRTGGTSPLHF	TGTGCCAGCTCACCACGGACAGGGGGGACCTCACCCCTCCACTTT
TRBD1	NA	TRBV3-1/TRBV3-2	TRBJ1-1	CASSPATGGPNTEAFF	TGTGCCAGCAGCCCCGCGACAGGGGGCCCGAACACTGAAGCTTTCTTT
NA	NA	TRBV5-4	TRBJ2-2	CASSLSTGGELFF	TGTGCCAGCAGCTTGTCGACCGGGGGGGAGCTGTTTTTT
TRBD2	NA	TRBV5-1	TRBJ2-5	CASSFDPSGDQETQYF	TGCGCCAGCAGCTTCGATCCAAGCGGGGACCAAGAGACCCAGTACTTC
NA	NA	TRBV12-3/TRBV12-4	TRBJ1-2	CASRVSNYGYTF	TGTGCCAGCCGGGTCTCTAACTATGGCTACACCTTC